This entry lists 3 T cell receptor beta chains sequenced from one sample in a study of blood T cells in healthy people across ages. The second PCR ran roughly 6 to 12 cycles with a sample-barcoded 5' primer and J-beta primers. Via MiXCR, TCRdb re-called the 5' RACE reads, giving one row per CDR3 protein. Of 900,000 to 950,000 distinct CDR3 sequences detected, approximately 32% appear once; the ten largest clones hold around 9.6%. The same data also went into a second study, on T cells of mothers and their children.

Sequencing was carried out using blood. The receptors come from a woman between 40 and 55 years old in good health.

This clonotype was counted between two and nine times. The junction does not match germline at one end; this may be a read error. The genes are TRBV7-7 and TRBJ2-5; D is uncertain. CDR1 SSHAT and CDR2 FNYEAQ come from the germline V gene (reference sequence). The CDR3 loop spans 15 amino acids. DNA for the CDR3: TGTGCTAGCAGCTTAGCAAAGGCACTCCAAGAGACCCAGTACTTC. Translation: CASSLAKALQETQYF.

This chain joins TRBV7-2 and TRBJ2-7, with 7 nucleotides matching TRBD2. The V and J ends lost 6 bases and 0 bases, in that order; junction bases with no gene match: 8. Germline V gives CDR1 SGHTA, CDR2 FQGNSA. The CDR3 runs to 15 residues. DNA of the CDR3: TGTGCCAGCAGATCACCGGGACTATCCTCCTACGAGCAGTACTTC. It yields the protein CASRSPGLSSYEQYF.

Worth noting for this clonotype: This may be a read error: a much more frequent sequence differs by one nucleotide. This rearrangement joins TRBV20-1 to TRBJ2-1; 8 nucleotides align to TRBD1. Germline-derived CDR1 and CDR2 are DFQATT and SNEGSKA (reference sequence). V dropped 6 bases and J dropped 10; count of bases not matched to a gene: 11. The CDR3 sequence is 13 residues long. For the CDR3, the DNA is TGCAGTGCCTCGGGACAGGTAACCTACGAGCAGTTCTTC. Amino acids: CSASGQVTYEQFF.